This passage covers 4 T cell receptor beta chains from one sample sequenced in a study of low-dose radiotherapy and immunotherapy resistance in tumors. Time point reported: before trial treatment. With a V-primer adapter and a constant-region primer, TCRs were amplified for 20 to 25 PCR cycles. Via MiXCR, TCRdb re-called the reads, giving one row per CDR3 protein. The sample includes about 47,000 distinct CDR3 sequences, about 10% seen only once; the top ten take roughly 6.2%. Sequences were derived from PBMCs, sampled before treatment. These receptors all stem from a female donor with ovarian cancer.

This clonotype came up many times. The V and J genes are TRBV30 and TRBJ1-1; D not certain. The CDR3 extends over 10 amino acids. The germline V gene has CDR1 GTSNPN and CDR2 SVGIG (reference sequence). CDR3 amino acids: CATENTEAFF. The DNA for the CDR3 is TGTGCAACAGAGAACACTGAAGCTTTCTTT.

In this sample, this clonotype turned up many times. The CDR3 coding sequence is TGTGCCAGCTCCCGGGTAGGGTCGGTATTGAACACTGAAGCTTTCTTT. Translated: CASSRVGSVLNTEAFF. The V gene is TRBV18, the J gene TRBJ1-1; D is uncertain. CDR1 is KGHSH, CDR2 LQKENI, per germline. The CDR3 is made up of 16 amino acids. Trimming took off 6 bases at V and 0 bases at J, with 17 bases between the two ends.

DNA for the CDR3: TGTGCCAGCAGTGAAGCATACGGGCAGTACGAGCAGTACTTC. Translating gives CASSEAYGQYEQYF. V gene TRBV6-8 combines with J gene TRBJ2-7, with D unclear. From germline, CDR1 is MNHGY and CDR2 SAAAGT. V lost 5 bases and J lost 4, with 15 bases in between. The CDR3 runs 14 residues.

This clonotype was seen repeatedly, ten times or more. The V gene is TRBV5-4, the J gene TRBJ1-1; 9 bases align to TRBD1. This CDR3 region has 19 residues. Germline lookup yields CDR1 SGHNT and CDR2 YYREEE (reference sequence). The V gene end was trimmed by 3 bases and the J gene end by 1 base; junction bases not matched to a gene: 16. The CDR3: CASSSWGMRTGEENTEAFF. CDR3 in DNA: TGTGCCAGCAGCTCGTGGGGGATGAGGACAGGGGAGGAGAACACTGAAGCTTTCTTT.